This TCR beta chain was recovered during a study of response to subunit inactivated influenza vaccine. A single record per CDR3 protein comes from TCRdb applying MiXCR to the RT-PCR reads. The table shows 200,000 to 250,000 distinct CDR3 sequences, with 12% occurring only once. This clonotype was counted a few times. Sample: non-naive T cells sorted from PBMCs, taken less than 15 days before vaccination. The clonotype was recovered from a man aged 50-60 years who received an inactivated influenza vaccine.

This chain's CDR3 is CASSLWQAGNNEQFF. The CDR3 region has the DNA TGTGCCAGCAGTTTGTGGCAAGCGGGAAACAATGAGCAGTTCTTC. The chain carries TRBV28 and TRBJ2-1; TRBD2 matches at 7 bases. The germline CDR1 and CDR2 sequences are MDHEN and SYDVKM. The CDR3 has 15 amino acids. V dropped 3 bases and J dropped 5; count of bases not matched to a gene: 7.